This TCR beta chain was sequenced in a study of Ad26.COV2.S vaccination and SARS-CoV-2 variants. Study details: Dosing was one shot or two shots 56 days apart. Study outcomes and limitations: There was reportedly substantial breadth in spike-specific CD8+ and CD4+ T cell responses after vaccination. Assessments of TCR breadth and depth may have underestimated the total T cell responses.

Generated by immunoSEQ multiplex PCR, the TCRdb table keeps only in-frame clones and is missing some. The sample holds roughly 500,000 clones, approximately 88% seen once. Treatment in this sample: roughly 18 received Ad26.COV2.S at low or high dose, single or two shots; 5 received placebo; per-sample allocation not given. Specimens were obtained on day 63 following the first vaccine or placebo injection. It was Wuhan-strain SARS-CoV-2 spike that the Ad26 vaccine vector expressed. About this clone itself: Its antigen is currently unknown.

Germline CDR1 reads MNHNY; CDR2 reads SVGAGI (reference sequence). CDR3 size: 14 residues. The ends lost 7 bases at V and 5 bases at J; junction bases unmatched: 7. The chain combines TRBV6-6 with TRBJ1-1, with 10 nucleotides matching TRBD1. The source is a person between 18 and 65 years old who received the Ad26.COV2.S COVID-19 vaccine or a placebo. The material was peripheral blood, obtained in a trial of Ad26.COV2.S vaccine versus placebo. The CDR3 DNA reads TGTGCCAGCATCTCGGACAGGGGGATTACTGAAGCTTTCTTT. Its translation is CASISDRGITEAFF.